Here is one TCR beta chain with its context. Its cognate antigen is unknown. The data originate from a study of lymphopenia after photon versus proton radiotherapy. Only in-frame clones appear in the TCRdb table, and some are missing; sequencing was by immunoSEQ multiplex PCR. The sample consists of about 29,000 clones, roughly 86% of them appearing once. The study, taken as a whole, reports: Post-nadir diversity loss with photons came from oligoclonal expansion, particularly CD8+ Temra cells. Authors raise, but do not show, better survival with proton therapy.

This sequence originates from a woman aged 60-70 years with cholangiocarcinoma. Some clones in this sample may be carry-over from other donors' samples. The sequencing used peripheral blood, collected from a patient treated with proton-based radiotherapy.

The CDR3 spells CASSSPQGGHYEQYF. In DNA form, the CDR3 reads TGTGCCAGTAGCAGTCCACAGGGGGGGCACTACGAGCAGTACTTC. This chain links TRBV19 with TRBJ2-7; weak D call: TRBD1 (8 bases). The CDR3 runs to 15 residues. Germline lookup yields CDR1 LNHDA and CDR2 SQIVND (reference sequence). V lost 6 bases and J lost 3, with 18 bases in between.